Each of the 25 T cell receptor beta chains below was sequenced from the same sample in a study of blood T cell repertoires in COVID-19. Data came from immunoSEQ multiplex PCR; TCRdb stores just in-frame clones and leaves some out. The repertoire holds 140,000 or so clones, roughly three quarters seen once, with around 1.8% in the top ten. Material: peripheral blood. These receptor sequences come from a woman aged 55-70 years with acute or convalescent COVID-19.

The chain recombines TRBV7-6 with TRBJ2-1; 10 bases match TRBD2. Trimming cost V 4 bases and J 2 bases; bases outside gene matches: 5. This CDR3 region has 16 residues. The germline V gene has CDR1 SGHVS and CDR2 FNYEAQ. As DNA, the CDR3 is TGTGCCAGCAGCTCTCAGACTAGCGGGCCCTACAATGAGCAGTTCTTC. Its translation is CASSSQTSGPYNEQFF.

The chain links TRBV6-5 to TRBJ2-1; D is unclear. Germline-derived CDR1 and CDR2 are MNHEY and SVGAGI. The CDR3 contains 12 residues. Between the trimmed V and J ends, which lost 0 bases and 10 bases, there was a span of 7 bases. In DNA form, the CDR3 reads TGTGCCAGCAGTTACTCTGGCCGAGAGCAGTTCTTC. Its translation is CASSYSGREQFF.

This sequence joins TRBV11-2 and TRBJ2-5; the match to TRBD1 covers 8 bases. The CDR3 spans 14 residues. The V gene end was trimmed by 1 base and the J gene end by 2 bases; junction bases not matched to a gene: 0. CDR1 is SGHAT, CDR2 FQNNGV, per germline. CDR3 protein: CASSLGQGQETQYF. The CDR3 DNA sequence: TGTGCCAGCAGCTTAGGACAGGGGCAAGAGACCCAGTACTTC.

The CDR3 reads CASSFRTEGYGYTF. CDR3 coding DNA: TGTGCCAGCAGTTTCCGGACAGAGGGCTATGGCTACACCTTC. The chain uses TRBV27 and TRBJ1-2; D possibly corresponds to TRBD1 (6 bases). V was cut by 3 bases and J by 4 bases, with 12 bases left in between. This CDR3 comprises 14 residues. Germline V gene lookup returns CDR1 MNHEY and CDR2 SMNVEV (reference sequence).

This chain uses TRBV30 with TRBJ2-5, with D tentatively TRBD2 (6 bases). Germline V gene sequence: CDR1 GTSNPN, CDR2 SVGIG (reference sequence). The CDR3 covers 14 residues. Between the trimmed V and J ends, which lost 0 bases and 4 bases, there was a span of 12 bases. As DNA, the CDR3 is TGTGCCTGGAGTGTACTAACGGGAGTAGAGACCCAGTACTTC. Its translation is CAWSVLTGVETQYF.

This clone showed up just a few times. The CDR3 region is CASSIRRAVGVNEQFF. The CDR3 DNA reads as TGTGCCAGTAGTATCCGACGGGCGGTAGGGGTGAATGAGCAGTTCTTC. This chain joins TRBV19 and TRBJ2-1, with D maybe TRBD1 (5 bases). V was cut by 3 bases and J by 7 bases, with 19 bases left in between. The CDR3 spans 16 residues. Germline loops: CDR1 LNHDA, CDR2 SQIVND (reference sequence).

The gene calls are TRBV5-1 and TRBJ2-7, with D possibly being TRBD2 (5 bases). V lost 2 bases and J 2 bases, leaving 14 bases between the germline ends. This CDR3 spans 15 amino acids. Germline values: CDR1 SGHRS, CDR2 YFSETQ. Here the CDR3 reads CASSFWGDKTYEQYF. The DNA of the CDR3 is TGCGCCAGCAGCTTCTGGGGAGATAAGACCTACGAGCAGTACTTC.

The chain combines TRBV28 with TRBJ2-1, with 7 bases identical to TRBD2. The CDR3 extends over 14 amino acids. Germline CDR1 reads MDHEN; CDR2 reads SYDVKM. V shed 7 bases and J 7 bases; nucleotides not matched to a gene: 10. The CDR3 spells CASIKLAKINEQFF. CDR3 in DNA: TGTGCCAGCATCAAACTAGCGAAAATTAATGAGCAGTTCTTC.

This clone came up a few times. V is TRBV15 and J is TRBJ2-7, with 10 nucleotides matching TRBD2. Trimming at V came to 6 bases and at J to 3 bases, leaving 5 bases not matched to a gene. Looked up from germline, CDR1 is LNHNV and CDR2 is YYDKDF (reference sequence). This CDR3 is 14 amino acids long. The CDR3 bases are TGTGCCACCAGTCCCCCTAGCGGGAGCTACGAGCAGTACTTC. It codes for CATSPPSGSYEQYF.

Regarding this clone: Other DNA sequences from this sample encode an identical CDR3 as well. The rearrangement joins TRBV5-6 to TRBJ2-7, with D hard to call. The CDR3 consists of 12 residues. Trimming cost V 0 bases and J 2 bases, with 3 bases left between them. Germline loops: CDR1 SGHDT, CDR2 YYEEEE. CDR3 coding DNA: TGTGCCAGCAGCTTGGGCGCCTACGAGCAGTACTTC. The encoded protein is CASSLGAYEQYF. The full variable domain, its missing parts supplied by reference TRBV5-6 and TRBJ2-7, is DAGVTQSPTHLIKTRGQQVTLRCSPKSGHDTVSWYQQALGQGPQFIFQYYEEEERQRGNFPDRFSGHQFPNYSSELNVNALLLGDSALYLCASSLGAYEQYFGPGTRLTVT.

V and J are TRBV20-1 and TRBJ1-1, with a weak D call TRBD1 (5 bases). Germline-derived CDR1 and CDR2 are DFQATT and SNEGSKA (reference sequence). The CDR3 covers 11 residues. The CDR3 here is CRVRGDTEAFF. For the CDR3, the DNA is TGCAGGGTCCGGGGGGACACTGAAGCTTTCTTT.

The V and J genes are TRBV5-1 and TRBJ2-7, with a tentative D call TRBD1 (5 bases). The V end was cut by 3 bases, the J end by 3 bases, with 10 bases between. The CDR3 covers 13 residues. Looked up from germline, CDR1 is SGHRS and CDR2 is YFSETQ. CDR3 in DNA: TGCGCCAGCAGCTCCCAGGGCCACTACGAGCAGTACTTC. Its protein product is CASSSQGHYEQYF.

The chain links TRBV2 to TRBJ2-1; D might be TRBD1 (6 bases). There are 14 residues in the CDR3. Looked up from germline, CDR1 is SNHLY and CDR2 is FYNNEI. V lost 8 bases and J 5 bases, leaving 16 bases between the germline ends. CDR3 nucleotide sequence: TGTGCCAGCCACCGGACAGAACTAGACAATGAGCAGTTCTTC. It is translated as CASHRTELDNEQFF. The full variable domain, rest sourced from reference TRBV2 and TRBJ2-1, is EPEVTQTPSHQVTQMGQEVILRCVPISNHLYFYWYRQILGQKVEFLVSFYNNEISEKSEIFDDQFSVERPDGSNFTLKIRSTKLEDSAMYFCASHRTELDNEQFFGPGTRLTVL.

Details on this clone: A read error may produce the germline difference seen at one junction end. The genes are TRBV12-3 or TRBV12-4 and TRBJ2-2; D perhaps matches TRBD2 (5 bases). This CDR3 is 13 amino acids long. This CDR3 reads CASSFRVAGELFF. CDR3 bases: TGTGCCAGCAGTTTCCGGGTCGCCGGGGAGTTGTTTTTT.

The CDR3 region has the DNA TGTGCCAGCAGCCAAGATTGGGGCGAAACCTACAATGAGCAGTTCTTC. Its translation: CASSQDWGETYNEQFF. The V call is TRBV3-1 (or the pseudogene TRBV3-2), the J call TRBJ2-1; a weak D match, TRBD1 (5 bases). This CDR3 is 16 amino acids long. CDR1 and CDR2 (germline): LGHDT, YNNKEL (reference sequence). The V gene lost 0 bases and the J gene lost 2 bases, with 11 bases spanning the gap.

The chain is built from TRBV6-1 and TRBJ2-7; 12 nucleotides agree with TRBD2. Germline CDR1 MNHNS, CDR2 SASEGT. Trimming cost V 4 bases and J 6 bases; bases outside gene matches: 10. The length of the CDR3 is 16 residues. Here the CDR3 reads CASSVVLAGGPGEQYF. The CDR3 region has the DNA TGTGCCAGCAGTGTCGTCCTAGCGGGAGGGCCTGGCGAGCAGTACTTC.

The gene calls are TRBV12-1 and TRBJ2-5; the D segment call TRBD1 is taken from the table without a DNA check. TRBV12-1 is reported as a pseudogene. This CDR3 is built from 14 residues. As DNA, the CDR3 is TGTGCCAGCAGCTCCAATGACATGTGTGAGACCCAGTACTTC. Encoded protein: CASSSNDMCETQYF.

This clone was seen just once. The CDR3 region is CASSSGQSSYNEQFF. In DNA, the CDR3 is TGTGCCAGCAGCTCCGGACAGAGCTCCTACAATGAGCAGTTCTTC. The V call is TRBV5-4, the J call TRBJ2-1; TRBD1 is a possible D gene (6 bases). CDR1 and CDR2 (germline): SGHNT, YYREEE (reference sequence). V gave up 3 bases and J gave up 0 bases, with 10 bases separating them. This CDR3 is 15 amino acids long.

This clone has just a few counts. The chain combines TRBV2 with TRBJ1-3, with a weak D call TRBD1 (6 bases). The CDR3 is 13 amino acids. Per germline, CDR1 SNHLY and CDR2 FYNNEI. Trimming stripped 7 bases from V and 4 bases from J, with 11 bases between. CDR3 sequence: CASMIQGGNTIYF. The CDR3 DNA reads as TGTGCCAGCATGATACAGGGCGGAAACACCATATATTTT.

The J gene is TRBJ2-7, the V gene TRBV6-6; D is perhaps TRBD1 (6 bases). Germline CDR1 MNHNY, CDR2 SVGAGI (reference sequence). Trimming took 6 bases from V and 1 from J, leaving 19 bases between them. The CDR3 runs 16 residues. This CDR3 reads CASSPIGGDGSYEQYF. The CDR3 nucleotides read TGTGCCAGCAGCCCCATAGGGGGTGATGGGTCCTACGAGCAGTACTTC.

The genes are TRBV30 and TRBJ2-1; D not resolved. This CDR3 is built from 13 residues. Germline CDR1 GTSNPN, CDR2 SVGIG (reference sequence). V was pared by 2 bases and J by 0 bases, with 5 bases between. CDR3 amino acids: CAWSPSSYNEQFF. CDR3 nucleotides: TGTGCCTGGAGTCCTAGCTCCTACAATGAGCAGTTCTTC.

V and J are TRBV28 and TRBJ1-5; TRBD1 might be the D (6 bases). V shed 5 bases and J shed 6 bases, with 17 bases lying between them. Germline V CDR1 and CDR2: MDHEN, SYDVKM. CDR3 length equals 15 residues. This CDR3 reads CASSITGSWAQPQHF. In nucleotides, the CDR3 is TGTGCCAGCAGTATCACAGGGAGTTGGGCTCAGCCCCAGCATTTT.

The chain employs TRBV5-4 and TRBJ2-7; D unclear. Germline CDR1 and CDR2: SGHNT and YYREEE (reference sequence). V was shortened by 0 bases and J by 3 bases, with 4 bases between the two germline ends. This CDR3 comprises 12 residues. CDR3 coding DNA: TGTGCCAGCAGCTTGGCCAACTACGAGCAGTACTTC. Amino acids: CASSLANYEQYF.

The chain links TRBV30 to TRBJ1-1, with 9 bases lining up with TRBD1. Germline V CDR1 and CDR2: GTSNPN, SVGIG (reference sequence). This CDR3 is built from 15 residues. With 3 bases clipped from V and 2 bases from J, the junction kept 7 bases outside the gene matches. CDR3 coding DNA: TGTGCCTGGAGGGGACAGGGTTATGCCAACACTGAAGCTTTCTTT. Its translation is CAWRGQGYANTEAFF.

This clone was seen once. The V and J genes are TRBV28 and TRBJ1-5; 9 bases are a match to TRBD1. Trimming at V came to 6 bases and at J to 4 bases, leaving 7 bases not matched to a gene. The CDR3 runs to 15 residues. Germline CDR1 and CDR2: MDHEN and SYDVKM. The CDR3 loop reads CASSPGTGRNQPQHF. The CDR3 DNA follows: TGTGCCAGCAGCCCCGGGACAGGGAGGAATCAGCCCCAGCATTTT.